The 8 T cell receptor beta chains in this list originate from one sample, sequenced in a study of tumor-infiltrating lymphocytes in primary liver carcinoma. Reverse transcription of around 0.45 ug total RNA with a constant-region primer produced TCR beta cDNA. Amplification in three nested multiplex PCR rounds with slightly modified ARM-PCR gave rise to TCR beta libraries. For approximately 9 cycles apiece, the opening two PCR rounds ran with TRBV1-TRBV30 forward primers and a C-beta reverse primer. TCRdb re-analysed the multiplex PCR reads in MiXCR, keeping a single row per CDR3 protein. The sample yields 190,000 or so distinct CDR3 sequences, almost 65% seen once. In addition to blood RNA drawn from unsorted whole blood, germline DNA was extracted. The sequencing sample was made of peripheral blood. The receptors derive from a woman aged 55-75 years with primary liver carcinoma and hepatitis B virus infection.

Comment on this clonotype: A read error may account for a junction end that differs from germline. CDR3 nucleotides: TGTGCCAACAGCCCGACGACTAGCGGGAGCCGCAATGAGCAGTTCTTC. This encodes CANSPTTSGSRNEQFF. V is TRBV11-1 and J is TRBJ2-1; the match to TRBD2 covers 12 bases. The germline V gene has CDR1 SGHAT and CDR2 FQDESV (reference sequence). The CDR3 runs 16 residues.

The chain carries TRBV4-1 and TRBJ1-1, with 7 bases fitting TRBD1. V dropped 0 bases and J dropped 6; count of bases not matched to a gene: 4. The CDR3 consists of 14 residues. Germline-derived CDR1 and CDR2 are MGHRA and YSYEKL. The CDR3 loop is CASSQEDRVPEAFF. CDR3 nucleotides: TGCGCCAGCAGCCAAGAAGACAGGGTGCCTGAAGCTTTCTTT.

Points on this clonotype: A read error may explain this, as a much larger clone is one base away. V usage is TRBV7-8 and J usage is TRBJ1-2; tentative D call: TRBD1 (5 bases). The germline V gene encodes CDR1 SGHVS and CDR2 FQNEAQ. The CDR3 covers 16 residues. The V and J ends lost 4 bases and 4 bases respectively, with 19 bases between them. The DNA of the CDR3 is TGTGCCAGCAGCTCCAATTCGAGGGGAATGGGCTATGGCTACACCTTC. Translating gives CASSSNSRGMGYGYTF.

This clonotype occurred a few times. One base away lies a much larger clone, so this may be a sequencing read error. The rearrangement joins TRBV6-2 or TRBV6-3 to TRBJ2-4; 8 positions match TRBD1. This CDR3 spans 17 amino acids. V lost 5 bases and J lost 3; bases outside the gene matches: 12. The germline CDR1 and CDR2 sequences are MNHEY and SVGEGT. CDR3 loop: CASSPTGQGKVKNIQYF. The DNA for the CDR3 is TGTGCCAGCAGTCCCACAGGACAGGGCAAAGTCAAAAACATTCAGTACTTC.

The CDR3 here is CTNSRLAGSNEQFF. The CDR3 coding sequence is TGTACTAACAGCCGACTAGCGGGATCGAATGAGCAGTTCTTC. This chain uses TRBV11-2 with TRBJ2-1; the match to TRBD2 covers 11 bases. The CDR3 extends over 14 amino acids. From germline, CDR1 is SGHAT and CDR2 FQNNGV.

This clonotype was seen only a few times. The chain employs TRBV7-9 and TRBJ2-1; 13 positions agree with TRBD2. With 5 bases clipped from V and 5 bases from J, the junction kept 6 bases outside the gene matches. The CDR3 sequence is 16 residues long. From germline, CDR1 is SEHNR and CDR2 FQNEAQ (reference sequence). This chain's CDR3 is CASSPSGLAGDNEQFF. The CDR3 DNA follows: TGTGCCAGCAGCCCAAGCGGACTAGCGGGAGACAATGAGCAGTTCTTC.

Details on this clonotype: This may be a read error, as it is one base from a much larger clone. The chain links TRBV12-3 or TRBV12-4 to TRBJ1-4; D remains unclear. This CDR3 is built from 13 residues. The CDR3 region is CARSLRAGEKLFF. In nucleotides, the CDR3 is TGTGCCAGGAGTTTGCGAGCGGGTGAAAAACTGTTTTTT.

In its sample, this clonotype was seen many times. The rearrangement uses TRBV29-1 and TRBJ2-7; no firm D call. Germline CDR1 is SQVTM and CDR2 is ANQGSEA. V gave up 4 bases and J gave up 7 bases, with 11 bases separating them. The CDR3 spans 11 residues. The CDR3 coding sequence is TGCAGCGTTGCTTTGGGCGGTGAGCAGTACTTC. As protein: CSVALGGEQYF.